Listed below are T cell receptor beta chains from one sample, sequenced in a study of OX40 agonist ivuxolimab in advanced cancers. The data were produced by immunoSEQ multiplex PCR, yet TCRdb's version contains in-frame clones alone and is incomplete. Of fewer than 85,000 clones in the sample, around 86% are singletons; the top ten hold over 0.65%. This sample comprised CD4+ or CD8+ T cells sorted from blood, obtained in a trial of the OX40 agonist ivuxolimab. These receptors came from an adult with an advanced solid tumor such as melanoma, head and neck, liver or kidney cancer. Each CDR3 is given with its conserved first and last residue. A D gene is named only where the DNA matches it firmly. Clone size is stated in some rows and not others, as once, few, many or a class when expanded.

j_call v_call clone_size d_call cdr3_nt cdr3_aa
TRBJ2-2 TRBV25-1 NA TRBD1 TGTGCCAGCAGTCCGACGACAGGGGCCACCGGGGAGCTGTTTTTT CASSPTTGATGELFF
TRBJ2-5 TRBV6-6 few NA TGTGCCAGCAGTAAAGGAGTAAGAGAGACCCAGTACTTC CASSKGVRETQYF
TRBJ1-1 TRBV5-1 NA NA TGCGCCAGCAGCCGCCGGGACATATACATGAACACTGAAGCTTTCTTT CASSRRDIYMNTEAFF
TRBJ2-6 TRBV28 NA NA TGTGCCAGCAGTTCCGCCAGGCGAGGTAACTCTGGGGCCAACGTCCTGACTTTC CASSSARRGNSGANVLTF
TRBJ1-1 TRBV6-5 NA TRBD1 TGTGCCAGCAGTGACTCGGACAGGGGGGGGACTGAAGCTTTCTTT CASSDSDRGGTEAFF
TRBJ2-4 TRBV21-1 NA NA TGTGCCAGCAGGACCGAACTAGCCAAAAACATTCAGTACTTC CASRTELAKNIQYF
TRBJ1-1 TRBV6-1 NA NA TGTGCCAGCATTGGGACTTCAAGAGGGACTGAAGCTTTCTTT CASIGTSRGTEAFF
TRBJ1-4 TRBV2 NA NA TGTGCCAGCAGGTTGGCAGAAGTGGGGAAACTGTTTTTT CASRLAEVGKLFF
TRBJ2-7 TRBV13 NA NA TGTGCCAGCAGCTCCCGAGGTTTAAGGGAAGCGTACGAGCAGTACTTC CASSSRGLREAYEQYF
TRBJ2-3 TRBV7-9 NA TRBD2 TGTGCCAGCAGCTTAGCGGCTAGCGGGGGGCCCACAGATACGCAGTATTTT CASSLAASGGPTDTQYF
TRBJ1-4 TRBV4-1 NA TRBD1 TGCGCCAGCAGCCAAGACCCCGGGACAGGGGGTGAAAAACTGTTTTTT CASSQDPGTGGEKLFF
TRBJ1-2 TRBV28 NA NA TGTGCCAGCAGTTCGAGCGACAGGATAAGGGGCTACACCTTC CASSSSDRIRGYTF
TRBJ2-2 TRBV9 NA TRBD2 TGTGCCAGCAGACGACTAGCGGGGAGCACCGGGGAGCTGTTTTTT CASRRLAGSTGELFF
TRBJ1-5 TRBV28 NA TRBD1 TGTGCCAGCAGTTTAACCCGGACAGGGGCTTCTCAGCCCCAGCATTTT CASSLTRTGASQPQHF
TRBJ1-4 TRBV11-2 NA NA TGTGCCAGCAGCTTAGACGCCCCGGGGTCAAATGAAAAACTGTTTTTT CASSLDAPGSNEKLFF
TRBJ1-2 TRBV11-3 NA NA TGTGCCAGCAGCGCAGGTTCCGGCTATGGCTACACCTTC CASSAGSGYGYTF
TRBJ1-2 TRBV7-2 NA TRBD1 TGTGCCAGCAGCTTCACAGGGGCAGGTTCTAACTATGGCTACACCTTC CASSFTGAGSNYGYTF
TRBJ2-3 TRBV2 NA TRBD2 TGTGCCAGCTACAGCGGGAGAGGCACAGATACGCAGTATTTT CASYSGRGTDTQYF
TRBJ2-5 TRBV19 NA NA TGTGCCAGTAGTATTCTGACAGACCCAGGGGAGACCCAGTACTTC CASSILTDPGETQYF
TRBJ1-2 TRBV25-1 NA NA TGTGCCAGCAGCGAAAGGGCAGGGAGCTATGGCTACACCTTC CASSERAGSYGYTF
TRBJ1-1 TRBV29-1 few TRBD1 TGCAGCGTTGAAGGGACAGGGATGAACACTGAAGCTTTCTTT CSVEGTGMNTEAFF
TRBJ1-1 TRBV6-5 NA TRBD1 TGTGCCAGCAGCTCACCGGGGACAGTCACTGAAGCTTTCTTT CASSSPGTVTEAFF
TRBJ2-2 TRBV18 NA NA TGTGCCAGCTCACCACCGGCGGGCGGGGAGCTGTTTTTT CASSPPAGGELFF
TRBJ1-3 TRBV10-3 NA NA TGTGCCATCAGTGAGTCGCACACCATATATTTT CAISESHTIYF
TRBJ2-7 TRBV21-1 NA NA TGTGCCAGCACCCAGAGGGGGGACTCCTACGAGCAGTACTTC CASTQRGDSYEQYF
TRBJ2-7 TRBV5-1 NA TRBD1 TGCGCCAGCAGCTTGGGGGCGGACAGGACTGACTACGAGCAGTACTTC CASSLGADRTDYEQYF
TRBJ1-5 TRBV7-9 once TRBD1 TGTGCCAGCAGCTTGGTACAGGGGGGTCAGCCCCAGCATTTT CASSLVQGGQPQHF
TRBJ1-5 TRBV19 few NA TGTGCCAGTACGAGAGTAGGGGGCAATCAGCCCCAGCATTTT CASTRVGGNQPQHF
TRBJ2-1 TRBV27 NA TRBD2 TGTGCCAGCAGTCCAACTACCGGGACTAGCGGGGGGGCTGGTGAGCAGTTCTTC CASSPTTGTSGGAGEQFF
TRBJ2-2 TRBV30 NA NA TGTGCCTGGAGGGGGGACCGGGGGAACACCGGGGAGCTGTTTTTT CAWRGDRGNTGELFF
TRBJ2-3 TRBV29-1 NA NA TGCAGCGCCGGCTCGTCCCACACAGATACGCAGTATTTT CSAGSSHTDTQYF
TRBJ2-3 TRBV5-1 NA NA TGCGCCAGCAGAAGGGACACAGATACGCAGTATTTT CASRRDTDTQYF
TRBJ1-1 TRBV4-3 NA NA TGCGCCAGCAGCCAAGATCTCGGGGAGGGGGCTTTCTTT CASSQDLGEGAFF
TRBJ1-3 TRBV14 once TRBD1 TGTGCCAGCAGCCAAAGACAGGGAAGAGGCGGAAACACCATATATTTT CASSQRQGRGGNTIYF
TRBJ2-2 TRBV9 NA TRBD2 TGTGCCAGCAGCGTAGCTACCGGGACTAGCCCCGGGGAGCTGTTTTTT CASSVATGTSPGELFF
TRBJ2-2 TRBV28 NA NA TGTGCCAGCACCGGGGGCCACCGGGCGCTCCGGGAGCTGTTTTTT CASTGGHRALRELFF
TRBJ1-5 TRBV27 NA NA TGTGCCAGCAGTTTACGGGTCAATCAGCCCCAGCATTTT CASSLRVNQPQHF
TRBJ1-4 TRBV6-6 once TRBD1 TGTGCCAGCGATATTGGGGACAGGGGCTTTCGCACGTTTTTT CASDIGDRGFRTFF
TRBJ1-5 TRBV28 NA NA TGTGCCAGCAGTTTATCCGTCAGGGGATCGCAGCATTTT CASSLSVRGSQHF
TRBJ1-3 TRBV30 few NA TGTGCCTGGAGTCCGGGGCCGACCGCTGGAAACACCATATATTTT CAWSPGPTAGNTIYF
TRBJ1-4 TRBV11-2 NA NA TGTGCCAGCAGCTTCCTTACCGCTTCTGCAACTAATGAAAAACTGTTTTTT CASSFLTASATNEKLFF
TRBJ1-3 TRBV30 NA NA TGTGCCTGCTACTCTGGAAACACCATATATTTT CACYSGNTIYF
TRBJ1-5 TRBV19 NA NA TGTGCCAGTAGCCCTCCGGGGGGAATATACCAGCCCCAGCATTTT CASSPPGGIYQPQHF
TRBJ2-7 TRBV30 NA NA TGTGCCTGGAACGTACGCTGGTTGGGGGGCCAGAGTCTCTCCTACGAGCAGTACTTC CAWNVRWLGGQSLSYEQYF
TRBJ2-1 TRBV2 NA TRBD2 TGTGCCAGCAGGATGAGCGGGGGGGTCAATGAGCAGTTCTTC CASRMSGGVNEQFF
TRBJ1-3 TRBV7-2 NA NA TGTGCCAGCAGCTCAGAGGGCCGACGCTCTGGAAACACCATATATTTT CASSSEGRRSGNTIYF
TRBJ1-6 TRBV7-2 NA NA TGTGCCAGCAGCTTAGATCAAGGGGATCACTCACCCCTCCACTTT CASSLDQGDHSPLHF
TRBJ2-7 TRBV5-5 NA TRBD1 TGTGCCAGCAGCCCTACAGGGGCCCGTGAGCAGTACTTC CASSPTGAREQYF
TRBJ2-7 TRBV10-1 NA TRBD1 TGCGCCAGCAGTGACGGACAGGGGGCGCGGGACGAGCAGTACTTC CASSDGQGARDEQYF
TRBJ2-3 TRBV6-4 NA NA TGTGCCAGCAAATCGGAGGGAGGCACGCAGTATTTT CASKSEGGTQYF
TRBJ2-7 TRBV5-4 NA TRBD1 TGTGCCAGCAGCCAACAGACAGGGGGAAATGTGCAGTACTTC CASSQQTGGNVQYF